The 9 T cell receptor beta chains given below trace back to one sample, sequenced in a study of early T cells in non-severe SARS-CoV-2 infection (dated by TCRdb to the early 2020s). The library was built by means of 5' RACE. The sequencer was a NextSeq 500. TCRdb reprocessing: public reads trimmed at Q25 with fastp, clones called with MiXCR, in-frame beta chains kept. Identical CDR3 proteins give one entry, which carries the most common genes and DNA. For this sample there are just under 60,000 distinct CDR3 sequences; more than 7% appear just once. The leading ten clones occupy 3% to 4% of the sample. The sequenced sample was whole blood. These receptors came from an adult who was a healthcare worker with PCR-confirmed SARS-CoV-2 infection or an uninfected control (not recorded which).

This clonotype has a handful of counts. The chain is built from TRBV6-5 and TRBJ1-4; D ambiguous. The CDR3 consists of 15 residues. Trimming shortened V by 0 bases and J by 4 bases, and 9 bases separated the two germline ends. From germline, CDR1 is MNHEY and CDR2 SVGAGI. The CDR3 sequence: CASSYSSAGNEKLFF. CDR3 nucleotides: TGTGCCAGCAGTTACTCGAGTGCTGGTAATGAAAAACTGTTTTTT.

This chain joins TRBV30 and TRBJ2-3; 11 positions agree with TRBD2. V lost 2 bases and J lost 6; bases outside the gene matches: 10. The CDR3 totals 16 residues. Germline CDR1 GTSNPN, CDR2 SVGIG (reference sequence). The CDR3 bases are TGTGCCTGGAGTATCACAACTAGCGGGAGTGGGGATACGCAGTATTTT. Its translation: CAWSITTSGSGDTQYF.

A few counts support this clonotype. The genes are TRBV28 and TRBJ2-7; D perhaps matches TRBD1 (6 bases). The CDR3 spans 16 residues. Germline-derived CDR1 and CDR2 are MDHEN and SYDVKM. Trimming removed 6 bases at V and 7 bases at J, with 25 bases between. The CDR3 bases are TGTGCCAGCAGCCTAGCCCTGGGGGCACAGGCGAGAGAGCAGTACTTC. This encodes CASSLALGAQAREQYF.

This clonotype has ten or more counts. The chain combines TRBV7-9 with TRBJ1-4, with D possibly matching TRBD1 (5 bases). Germline CDR1 SEHNR, CDR2 FQNEAQ (reference sequence). This CDR3 has 14 residues. Between the trimmed V and J ends, which lost 3 bases and 0 bases, there was a span of 5 bases. As DNA, the CDR3 is TGTGCCAGCAGCTTGACAGCAACTAATGAAAAACTGTTTTTT. It codes for CASSLTATNEKLFF.

V gene TRBV2 combines with J gene TRBJ2-1; 8 bases line up with TRBD2. V trimming: 5 bases; J trimming: 2 bases; junction bases outside the gene matches: 11. CDR3 length: 17 residues. Per germline, CDR1 SNHLY and CDR2 FYNNEI. The CDR3 protein is CASSWRKAGVAYNEQFF. The CDR3 nucleotides read TGTGCCAGCAGTTGGAGGAAAGCGGGAGTCGCCTACAATGAGCAGTTCTTC.

This clonotype has just a few counts. The chain uses TRBV7-2 and TRBJ2-3; D unresolved. V was shortened by 0 bases and J by 2 bases, with 12 bases between the two germline ends. CDR3 size: 16 residues. Per germline, CDR1 SGHTA and CDR2 FQGNSA. The CDR3 coding sequence is TGTGCCAGCAGCTTAGCTGGTGCACTCACCACAGATACGCAGTATTTT. Translated: CASSLAGALTTDTQYF. Using reference TRBV7-2 and TRBJ2-3 for the parts outside the CDR3, the full variable domain is GAGVSQSPSNKVTEKGKDVELRCDPISGHTALYWYRQSLGQGLEFLIYFQGNSAPDKSGLPSDRFSAERTGGSVSTLTIQRTQQEDSAVYLCASSLAGALTTDTQYFGPGTRLTVL.

This clonotype is categorized as medium-sized. The chain combines TRBV12-3 or TRBV12-4 with TRBJ1-1, with a possible D match to TRBD1 (5 bases). This CDR3 has 15 residues. The ends were cut back, 6 bases at V and 0 bases at J, with 14 bases in the middle. CDR3 DNA: TGTGCCAGCAGGAACCCCGGGACGGTGAACACTGAAGCTTTCTTT. It encodes CASRNPGTVNTEAFF.

The V and J genes are TRBV18 and TRBJ1-1; 8 bases are a match to TRBD1. The CDR3 length is 14 residues. V dropped 6 bases and J dropped 1; count of bases not matched to a gene: 4. CDR1 KGHSH and CDR2 LQKENI come from the germline V gene. The CDR3 reads CASSSGGANTEAFF. The CDR3, as DNA: TGTGCCAGCTCCTCAGGGGGCGCGAACACTGAAGCTTTCTTT.

This clonotype was counted at least ten times. This chain links TRBV29-1 with TRBJ2-1; D perhaps matches TRBD2 (6 bases). V lost 0 bases and J lost 9, with 9 bases in between. Germline V gene sequence: CDR1 SQVTM, CDR2 ANQGSEA. The length of the CDR3 is 12 residues. In nucleotides, the CDR3 is TGCAGCGTTGAAGATCCTAGCGCTGAGCAGTTCTTC. This encodes CSVEDPSAEQFF.